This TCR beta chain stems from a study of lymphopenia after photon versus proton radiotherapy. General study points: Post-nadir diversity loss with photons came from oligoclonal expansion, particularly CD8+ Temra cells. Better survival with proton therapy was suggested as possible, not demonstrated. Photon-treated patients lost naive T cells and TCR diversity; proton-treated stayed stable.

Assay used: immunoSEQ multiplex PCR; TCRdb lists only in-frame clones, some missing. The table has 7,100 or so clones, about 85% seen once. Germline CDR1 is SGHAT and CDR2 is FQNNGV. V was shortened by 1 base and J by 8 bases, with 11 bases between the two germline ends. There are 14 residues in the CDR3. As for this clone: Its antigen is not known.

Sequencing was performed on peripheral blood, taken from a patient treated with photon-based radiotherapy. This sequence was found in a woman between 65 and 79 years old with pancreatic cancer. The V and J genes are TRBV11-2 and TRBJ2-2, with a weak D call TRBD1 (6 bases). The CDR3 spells CASSLVVQGGELFF. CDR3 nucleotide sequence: TGTGCCAGCAGCTTAGTTGTACAGGGAGGGGAGCTGTTTTTT. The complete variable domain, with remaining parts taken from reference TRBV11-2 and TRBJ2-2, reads EAGVAQSPRYKIIEKRQSVAFWCNPISGHATLYWYQQILGQGPKLLIQFQNNGVVDDSQLPKDRFSAERLKGVDSTLKIQPAKLEDSAVYLCASSLVVQGGELFFGEGSRLTVL.